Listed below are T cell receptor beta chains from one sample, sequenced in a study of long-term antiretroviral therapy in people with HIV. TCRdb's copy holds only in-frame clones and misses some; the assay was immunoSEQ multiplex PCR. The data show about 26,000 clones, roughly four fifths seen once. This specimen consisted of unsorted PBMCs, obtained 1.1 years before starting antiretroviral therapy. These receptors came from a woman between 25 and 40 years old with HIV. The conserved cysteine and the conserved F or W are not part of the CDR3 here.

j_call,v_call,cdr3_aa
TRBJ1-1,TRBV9,ASSVSGGSTEAF
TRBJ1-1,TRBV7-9,ASSDRTGFEAF
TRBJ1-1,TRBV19,ASSMGVAF
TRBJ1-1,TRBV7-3,ASSTASNTEAF
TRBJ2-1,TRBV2,ASTQSSSYNEQF
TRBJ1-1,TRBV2,ASSVTAEPEAF
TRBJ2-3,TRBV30,AWGYETTQY
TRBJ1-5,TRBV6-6,ASTGGGQPQH
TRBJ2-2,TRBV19,ASSLENTGELF
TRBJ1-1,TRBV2,ASSDEGQGTEAF
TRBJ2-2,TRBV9,ASSNRLNTGELF
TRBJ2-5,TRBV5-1,ASSLQETQY
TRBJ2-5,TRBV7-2,ASRTSGGRETQY
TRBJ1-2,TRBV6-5,ASSYFPLQLNYGYT
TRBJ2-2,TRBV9,ASSVGVADLGGELF
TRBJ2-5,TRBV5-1,ASSLGTTQETQY
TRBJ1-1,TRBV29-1,SAFRDRNTEAF
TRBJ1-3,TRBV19,ASSIGTLSSGNTIY
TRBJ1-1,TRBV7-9,ASSFQGRANTEAF
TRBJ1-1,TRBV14,ASSQARRTVSTEAF
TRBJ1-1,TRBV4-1,ASSQGYVSALTEAF
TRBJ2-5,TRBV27,ASSFDRTGETQY
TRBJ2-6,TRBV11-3,ASSLGTVSGANVLT
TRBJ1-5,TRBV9,ASSVSQAFQPQH
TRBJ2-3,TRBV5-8,ASSRTSGGSRDTQY
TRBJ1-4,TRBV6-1,ASSEYFSRNEKLF
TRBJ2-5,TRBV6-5,ASSYLGSGETQY
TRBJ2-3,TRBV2,ASTSGTQY
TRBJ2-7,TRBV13,ASSPTGGPYEQY
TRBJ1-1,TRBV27,ASSRGPSEAF
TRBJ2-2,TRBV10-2,ATKTGLGAGELF
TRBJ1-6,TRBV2,ASSERVNSPLH
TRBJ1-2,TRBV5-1,ASSEGSQSYGYT
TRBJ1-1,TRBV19,ASGPRNTEAF
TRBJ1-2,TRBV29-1,SVAPGDFYGYT
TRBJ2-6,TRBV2,ASSEVAGANVLT
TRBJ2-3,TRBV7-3,ASSIGGWRTDTQY
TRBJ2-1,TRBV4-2,ASSSLGSYNEQF
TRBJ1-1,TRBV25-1,ASRGTSTSPAF
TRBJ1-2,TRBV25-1,ASSADRPNGYT
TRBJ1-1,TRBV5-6,ASSLAASSRAF
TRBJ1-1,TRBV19,ASHRDSSTEAF
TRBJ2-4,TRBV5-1,ASSLGGVTKNIQY
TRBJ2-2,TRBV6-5,ASILAGGTGELF
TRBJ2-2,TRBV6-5,ASRTTGLTGELF
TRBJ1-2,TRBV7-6,ASSSPGQGNGYT